Presented here are 4 T cell receptor beta chains from one specimen sequenced in a study of Graves' ophthalmopathy and Graves' hyperthyroidism. The study amplified TCR beta CDR3 regions using RNA transcripts. Amplification began with first-round RT-PCR using HTBI primers, then second-round multiplex PCR was performed. TCRdb re-derived calls from the multiplex PCR reads in MiXCR, one entry per CDR3 protein. This sample has about 620,000 distinct CDR3 sequences, with 22% found just once. The sample taken for sequencing was peripheral blood. These TCRs come from a woman aged 18-30 years with stable Graves' hyperthyroidism. Some clones in this sample may be carry-over from other donors' samples.

This clonotype was recorded a few times. The chain combines TRBV7-8 with TRBJ2-5; 10 nucleotides match TRBD2. This CDR3 comprises 14 residues. CDR1 and CDR2 (germline): SGHVS, FQNEAQ. Unmatched junction bases numbered 3, after V lost 4 bases and J lost 4 bases. CDR3 coding DNA: TGTGCCAGCAGCTCACTAGCGGGGTTAGAGACCCAGTACTTC. This sequence encodes CASSSLAGLETQYF.

V gene TRBV12-3 or TRBV12-4 combines with J gene TRBJ1-3, with 9 bases that match TRBD1. The CDR3 runs to 15 residues. Unmatched junction bases numbered 4, after V lost 4 bases and J lost 3 bases. The CDR3 region has the DNA TGTGCCAGCAGTTCGGACAGGGGTTTTGGAAACACCATATATTTT. This translates into CASSSDRGFGNTIYF.

The table lists this clonotype with many counts. J is TRBJ1-1 and V is TRBV12-3 or TRBV12-4; possibly TRBD1 for D (5 bases). V was trimmed by 5 bases and J by 1 base, leaving 8 bases between them. This CDR3 spans 13 amino acids. The CDR3 protein is CASSGDGNTEAFF. The CDR3 DNA reads as TGTGCCAGCAGTGGGGACGGGAACACTGAAGCTTTCTTT.

This clonotype was seen a handful of times. The chain couples TRBV3-1 to TRBJ2-2; D perhaps matches TRBD1 (6 bases). V was cut by 3 bases and J by 5 bases, with 7 bases left in between. The CDR3 has 13 amino acids. Per germline, CDR1 LGHDT and CDR2 YNNKEL (reference sequence). The CDR3 bases are TGTGCCAGCAGCCATGACAGGACCGGGGAGCTGTTTTTT. The encoded protein is CASSHDRTGELFF. Variable domain in full (rest from reference TRBV3-1 and TRBJ2-2): DTAVSQTPKYLVTQMGNDKSIKCEQNLGHDTMYWYKQDSKKFLKIMFSYNNKELIINETVPNRFSPKSPDKAHLNLHINSLELGDSAVYFCASSHDRTGELFFGEGSRLTVL.